This T cell receptor (beta chain) was identified during a study of blood T cells in healthy people across ages. Using a J-beta primer mix together with a sample-barcoded 5' primer, a second PCR was run for roughly 6 to 12 cycles. TCRdb passed the 5' RACE reads through MiXCR, listing each CDR3 protein once. The sample lists about 670,000 distinct CDR3 sequences; 40% to 65% were seen once. V was shortened by 2 bases and J by 7 bases, with 14 bases between the two germline ends. The CDR3 consists of 14 residues. Germline V lookup: CDR1 DFQATT, CDR2 SNEGSKA (reference sequence). The study recruited healthy Caucasian donors from Russia who were aged about 6 to 95.

The sequenced sample was blood. This TCR was sampled from a woman of 80 years or more in good health. The chain employs TRBV20-1 and TRBJ2-2; D is possibly TRBD2 (6 bases). CDR3 sequence: CSARPPGDIGELFF. In DNA form, the CDR3 reads TGCAGTGCTAGACCCCCGGGAGATATCGGGGAGCTGTTTTTT.